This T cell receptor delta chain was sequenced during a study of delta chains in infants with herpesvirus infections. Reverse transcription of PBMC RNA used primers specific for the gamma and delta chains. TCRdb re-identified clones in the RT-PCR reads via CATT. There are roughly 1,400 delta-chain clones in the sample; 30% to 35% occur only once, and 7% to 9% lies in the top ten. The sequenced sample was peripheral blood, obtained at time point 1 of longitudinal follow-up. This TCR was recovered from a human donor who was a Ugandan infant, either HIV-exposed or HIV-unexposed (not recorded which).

This CDR3 reads CACVSLGDTTDKLIF. The DNA of the CDR3 is TGTGCCTGTGTCAGTTTGGGGGATACCACCGATAAACTCATCTTT. The rearrangement uses TRDV2 and TRDJ1, with 10 positions matching TRDD3. Germline V lookup: CDR1 GEAIGNYY, CDR2 EKD. The CDR3 extends over 15 amino acids. The J segment lost 1 base and the V segment lost 5 bases, leaving 6 bases of the junction unmatched.